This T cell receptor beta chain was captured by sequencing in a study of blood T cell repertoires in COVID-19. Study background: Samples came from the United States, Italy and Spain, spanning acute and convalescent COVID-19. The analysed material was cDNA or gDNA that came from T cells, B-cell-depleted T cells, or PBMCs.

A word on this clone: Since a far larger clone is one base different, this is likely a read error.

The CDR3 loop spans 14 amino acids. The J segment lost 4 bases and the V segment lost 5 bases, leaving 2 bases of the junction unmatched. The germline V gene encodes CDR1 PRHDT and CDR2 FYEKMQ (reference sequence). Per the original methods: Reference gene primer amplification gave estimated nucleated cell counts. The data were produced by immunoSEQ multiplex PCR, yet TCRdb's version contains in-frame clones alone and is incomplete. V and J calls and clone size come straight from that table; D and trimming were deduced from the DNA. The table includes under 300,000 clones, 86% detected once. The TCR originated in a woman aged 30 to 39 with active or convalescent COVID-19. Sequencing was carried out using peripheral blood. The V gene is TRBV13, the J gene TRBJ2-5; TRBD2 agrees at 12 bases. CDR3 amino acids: CASSQTSGGETQYF. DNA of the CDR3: TGTGCCAGCAGCCAGACTAGCGGGGGAGAGACCCAGTACTTC.